This T cell receptor (beta chain) was sequenced in a study of T cells after yellow fever vaccination. Study-level background: Low-cell-number fractions were prepared with SMART-Seq v4 Ultra Low Input.

This clonotype was detected only a few times. What it binds is unknown. In TCRdb, the 5' RACE reads were re-called with MiXCR into one record per CDR3 protein. The repertoire holds some 160,000 distinct CDR3 sequences, with 6.5% to 8.5% as singletons. General observations from the study: The booster saw the reappearance of most primary-vaccination clones (more than 95% CD4, less than 90% CD8). Within FACS-sorted repertoires, abundant clonotypes contaminating from the bulk population could be present. There was a small share of clonotypes that showed up in both the CD4 and CD8 compartments.

The specimen comprised CD4+ T cells sorted from PBMCs, sampled 4 to 5 days after the first yellow fever vaccination. The source is a man between 18 and 29 years old who received the YFV17D yellow fever vaccine.

CDR3 DNA: TGCGCCACCCGACAAACCAATCAGCCCCAGCATTTT. Protein sequence: CATRQTNQPQHF. V usage is TRBV5-1 and J usage is TRBJ1-5; D gene unclear. Trimming took off 9 bases at V and 3 bases at J, with 10 bases between the two ends. The CDR3 runs 12 residues. Germline-derived CDR1 and CDR2 are SGHRS and YFSETQ.